These T cell receptor beta chains were read from a single sample in a study of blood T cell repertoires in COVID-19. Repertoires were generated with immunoSEQ multiplex PCR, while TCRdb's copy carries only in-frame clones and drops some. The sample includes roughly 60,000 clones, more than 65% of them seen just once. Sequencing was carried out using peripheral blood. These receptors all stem from a human donor in a cohort sampled during active COVID-19. The CDR3 runs from the conserved cysteine through the conserved F or W. D genes are given only for firm matches. Clone size is stated in some rows and not others, as once, few, many or a class when expanded.

v_call	d_call	j_call	clone_size	cdr3_aa	cdr3_nt
TRBV7-3	TRBD1	TRBJ2-5	few	CASSLMDRLGETQYF	TGTGCCAGCAGCTTAATGGACAGGCTCGGAGAGACCCAGTACTTC
TRBV6-6	-	TRBJ1-4	-	CASRRTGTGAGANEKLFF	TGTGCCAGCCGTCGGACCGGAACGGGGGCGGGGGCTAATGAAAAACTGTTTTTT
TRBV5-1	TRBD2	TRBJ2-3	-	CASSLAGRGDPTDTQYF	TGCGCCAGCAGCTTGGCTGGGCGGGGGGATCCCACAGATACGCAGTATTTT
TRBV19	-	TRBJ1-3	few	CASAPSSGNTIYF	TGTGCCAGCGCCCCGAGCTCTGGAAACACCATATATTTT
TRBV7-2	-	TRBJ2-7	-	CASSLNYGGTYEQYF	TGTGCCAGCAGCTTAAATTACGGCGGAACCTACGAGCAGTACTTC
TRBV18	-	TRBJ2-2	-	CASSPRSLQGTFNTGELFF	TGTGCCAGCTCACCTCGTTCACTGCAGGGAACTTTTAACACCGGGGAGCTGTTTTTT
TRBV7-2	-	TRBJ2-3	once	CATGGVFTDTQYF	TGTGCCACGGGGGGCGTCTTCACAGATACGCAGTATTTT
TRBV7-3	TRBD2	TRBJ2-1	-	CASSLTGGTSNEQFF	TGTGCCAGCAGCTTAACGGGGGGGACTAGTAATGAGCAGTTCTTC
TRBV2	-	TRBJ2-1	-	CASSAYSGVEQFF	TGTGCCAGCAGTGCCTACTCGGGAGTTGAGCAGTTCTTC
TRBV11-3	TRBD2	TRBJ2-3	-	CASSQKRLAGRDTQYF	TGTGCCAGCAGCCAAAAACGCCTAGCGGGGCGGGATACGCAGTATTTT
TRBV3-1/TRBV3-2	-	TRBJ1-4	-	CASSLRRGVRVEKLFF	TGTGCCAGCAGCCTTAGACGCGGGGTGAGGGTTGAAAAACTGTTTTTT
TRBV3-1/TRBV3-2	TRBD1	TRBJ1-1	few	CASSQGQLNTEAFF	TGTGCCAGCAGCCAGGGACAGTTGAACACTGAAGCTTTCTTT
TRBV5-4	TRBD2	TRBJ2-3	-	CASSLTSGGATTDTQYF	TGTGCCAGCAGCTTGACTAGCGGGGGGGCTACCACAGATACGCAGTATTTT
TRBV5-6	TRBD1	TRBJ1-4	once	CASSQGQGVEKLFF	TGTGCCAGCAGCCAGGGACAGGGGGTCGAAAAACTGTTTTTT
TRBV20-1	TRBD2	TRBJ2-7	-	CSASRLAGGIYEQYF	TGCAGTGCTAGTAGACTAGCGGGAGGTATCTACGAGCAGTACTTC
TRBV28	TRBD1	TRBJ1-5	-	CASSIKGAWSNQPQHF	TGTGCCAGCAGCATAAAGGGGGCTTGGAGCAATCAGCCCCAGCATTTT
TRBV5-6	-	TRBJ1-4	-	CASSTQVNNEKLFF	TGTGCCAGCTCTACTCAGGTTAATAATGAAAAACTGTTTTTT
TRBV27	TRBD1	TRBJ1-6	-	CASRTSTGGDSPLHF	TGTGCCAGCAGGACCTCGACAGGGGGAGACTCACCCCTCCACTTT
TRBV7-9	TRBD1	TRBJ1-5	-	CASSLGQGSEQPQHF	TGTGCCAGCAGCTTAGGACAGGGCTCTGAACAGCCCCAGCATTTT
TRBV9	-	TRBJ2-7	few	CASSPSMGGLGYEQYF	TGTGCCAGCAGCCCCTCGATGGGGGGGCTCGGGTACGAGCAGTACTTC
TRBV5-1	-	TRBJ1-1	-	CASSPRQYAEAFF	TGCGCCAGCAGCCCTCGACAGTACGCTGAAGCTTTCTTT
TRBV19	-	TRBJ2-2	-	CASSIGGTTGELFF	TGTGCCAGTAGTATAGGCGGGACCACCGGGGAGCTGTTTTTT
TRBV2	TRBD2	TRBJ2-3	-	CASSIAELAGVPTQYF	TGTGCCAGCAGTATCGCAGAACTAGCGGGAGTTCCTACGCAGTATTTT
TRBV19	-	TRBJ1-5	-	CASSIPGAQHF	TGTGCCAGTAGTATCCCTGGAGCCCAGCATTTT
TRBV2	-	TRBJ2-7	-	CASDGPDSPPGEQYF	TGTGCCAGCGACGGACCGGACAGTCCCCCGGGGGAGCAGTACTTC
TRBV19	TRBD2	TRBJ2-1	-	CASSLAGTSAYNEQFF	TGTGCCAGTAGTCTCGCCGGGACTAGCGCCTACAATGAGCAGTTCTTC
TRBV7-8	TRBD1	TRBJ2-2	-	CASSLGQLSTGELFF	TGTGCCAGCAGCTTGGGACAGCTGAGCACCGGGGAGCTGTTTTTT
TRBV5-6	-	TRBJ1-2	-	CASSWPATSGYTF	TGTGCCAGCAGCTGGCCAGCGACCTCGGGCTACACCTTC
TRBV19	-	TRBJ1-5	once	CASSTHREGGNQPQHF	TGTGCCAGTAGTACCCACCGGGAGGGCGGCAATCAGCCCCAGCATTTT
TRBV11-2	TRBD2	TRBJ2-7	-	CASSLLSSGSPYEQYF	TGTGCCAGCAGCTTATTGTCTAGCGGGAGTCCCTACGAGCAGTACTTC